Below, 17 T cell receptor beta chains from the same sample are listed, as sequenced in a study of OX40 agonist ivuxolimab in advanced cancers. Libraries were prepared by immunoSEQ multiplex PCR; TCRdb keeps only in-frame clonotypes and omits some of them. The sample shows 43,000 or so clones, around nine tenths of them seen only once. The sample here was CD4+ or CD8+ T cells sorted from blood, taken in a trial of the OX40 agonist ivuxolimab. The receptors originated from an adult with an advanced solid tumor such as melanoma, head and neck, liver or kidney cancer.

The chain carries TRBV7-3 and TRBJ2-3; 7 bases fit TRBD2. Germline V gene sequence: CDR1 SGHTA, CDR2 FQGTGA. The CDR3 loop spans 15 amino acids. The V and J ends lost 6 bases and 2 bases, in that order; junction bases with no gene match: 8. CDR3 sequence (DNA): TGTGCCAGCAGAGCGGGGTGGAGCGCCACAGATACGCAGTATTTT. Translating gives CASRAGWSATDTQYF.

The V call is TRBV30, the J call TRBJ1-1, with D unresolved. This CDR3 region has 14 residues. CDR1 GTSNPN and CDR2 SVGIG come from the germline V gene (reference sequence). V was trimmed by 3 bases and J by 1 base, leaving 12 bases between them. CDR3 region: CAWRSEVPNTEAFF. The CDR3 nucleotides are TGTGCCTGGAGATCTGAGGTTCCGAACACTGAAGCTTTCTTT.

This chain links TRBV6-6 with TRBJ1-6, with D maybe TRBD1 (6 bases). The V and J ends lost 10 bases and 9 bases respectively, with 19 bases between them. The CDR3 covers 14 residues. CDR1 is MNHNY, CDR2 SVGAGI, per germline (reference sequence). The CDR3 DNA reads TGTGCCACACGAATGGGGGCGTCGGGTTCACCCCTCCACTTT. This translates into CATRMGASGSPLHF.

The chain links TRBV6-1 to TRBJ2-1; the D gene is possibly TRBD2 (6 bases). V lost 6 bases to trimming and J lost 4 bases, with 13 bases between them. The germline CDR1 and CDR2 sequences are MNHNS and SASEGT. The CDR3 runs 14 residues. CDR3 amino acids: CASSALADYNEQFF. The CDR3 DNA reads as TGTGCCAGCAGCGCATTAGCGGATTACAATGAGCAGTTCTTC.

This chain links TRBV6-1 with TRBJ2-7; D is uncertain. In germline, CDR1 is MNHNS, CDR2 SASEGT. The CDR3 totals 15 residues. Trimming cost V 7 bases and J 0 bases, with 16 bases left between them. In nucleotides, the CDR3 is TGTGCCAGCACCCTAGGTAGCCAGTCCTCCTACGAGCAGTACTTC. Translated, it gives CASTLGSQSSYEQYF.

The V call is TRBV6-1, the J call TRBJ1-1; tentative D call: TRBD1 (5 bases). The CDR3 extends over 13 amino acids. With 5 bases removed from V and 4 bases from J, the gap between germline ends came to 11 bases. CDR1 MNHNS and CDR2 SASEGT come from the germline V gene. The CDR3 here is CASSWTFGTEAFF. The CDR3, as DNA: TGTGCCAGCAGTTGGACATTTGGCACTGAAGCTTTCTTT.

This chain joins TRBV7-9 and TRBJ1-2, with D tentatively TRBD1 (5 bases). This CDR3 spans 13 amino acids. V lost 5 bases and J 4 bases, leaving 11 bases between the germline ends. Germline CDR1 is SEHNR and CDR2 is FQNEAQ (reference sequence). In DNA, the CDR3 is TGTGCCAGCAGCCCGACAGCAAGCTATGGCTACACCTTC. Translated: CASSPTASYGYTF.

This sequence joins TRBV5-1 and TRBJ2-6; the D gene could be TRBD1 or TRBD2 (5 bases each). Looked up from germline, CDR1 is SGHRS and CDR2 is YFSETQ. This CDR3 is built from 15 residues. Between the trimmed V and J ends, which lost 1 base and 7 bases, there was a span of 12 bases. The CDR3 here is CASSLYGDAANVLTF. The CDR3 DNA reads TGCGCCAGCAGCTTGTACGGGGACGCAGCCAACGTCCTGACTTTC.

A few counts support this clone. The chain has TRBV7-3 and TRBJ2-1; D remains unclear. The V end was cut by 4 bases, the J end by 8 bases, with 12 bases between. The CDR3 consists of 13 residues. CDR1 and CDR2 from the germline V gene are SGHTA and FQGTGA. The CDR3 sequence: CASSSGPAHEQFF. The DNA for the CDR3 is TGTGCCAGCAGCTCCGGCCCGGCCCATGAGCAGTTCTTC.

J is TRBJ1-1 and V is TRBV4-1, with 7 bases lining up with TRBD1. Germline assignment: CDR1 MGHRA and CDR2 YSYEKL. The CDR3 runs 16 residues. V trimming: 1 base; J trimming: 1 base; junction bases outside the gene matches: 6. CDR3 residues: CASSQVNRGGNTEAFF. The DNA for the CDR3 is TGCGCCAGCAGCCAAGTGAACAGGGGTGGGAACACTGAAGCTTTCTTT.

This chain joins TRBV27 and TRBJ2-7; a weak D match, TRBD1 (5 bases). The CDR3 contains 12 residues. Germline V gene data show CDR1 as MNHEY and CDR2 as SMNVEV (reference sequence). Trimming took off 5 bases at V and 5 bases at J, with 10 bases between the two ends. The CDR3 DNA follows: TGTGCCAGCAGTCGGACACGGAACGAGCAGTACTTC. Translating it yields CASSRTRNEQYF.

The genes are TRBV6-6 and TRBJ1-4; D is ambiguous. Germline CDR1 is MNHNY and CDR2 is SVGAGI (reference sequence). The CDR3 contains 11 residues. V lost 5 bases to trimming and J lost 7 bases, with 5 bases between them. The CDR3 sequence is CASSNTEKLFF. As DNA, the CDR3 is TGTGCCAGCAGTAACACTGAAAAACTGTTTTTT.

V gene TRBV5-1 combines with J gene TRBJ2-7; 12 nucleotides align to TRBD1. Trimming at V came to 4 bases and at J to 1 base, leaving 6 bases not matched to a gene. Germline V gene data show CDR1 as SGHRS and CDR2 as YFSETQ. The CDR3 loop spans 16 amino acids. CDR3 sequence reads: CASSKGGQGASYEQYF. CDR3 DNA: TGCGCCAGCAGCAAAGGGGGACAGGGGGCTTCCTACGAGCAGTACTTC.

The chain is built from TRBV4-1 and TRBJ1-1; 7 nucleotides agree with TRBD1. J was trimmed by 3 bases and V by 0 bases; bases with no gene match: 10. There are 17 residues in the CDR3. The germline V gene has CDR1 MGHRA and CDR2 YSYEKL. The CDR3 bases are TGCGCCAGCAGCCAAGATCGCGGTAGAACAGGGGACACTGAAGCTTTCTTT. As protein: CASSQDRGRTGDTEAFF.

This chain uses TRBV6-6 with TRBJ2-7, with D possibly being TRBD2 (5 bases). The germline gives CDR1 MNHNY, CDR2 SVGAGI (reference sequence). The CDR3 has 12 amino acids. Trimming removed 5 bases at V and 7 bases at J, with 12 bases between. The CDR3 sequence is CASSQLAFEQYF. CDR3 in DNA: TGTGCCAGCAGTCAATTAGCGTTTGAGCAGTACTTC.

The rearrangement joins TRBV30 to TRBJ2-2; 8 bases fit TRBD2. From germline, CDR1 is GTSNPN and CDR2 SVGIG (reference sequence). V shed 8 bases and J 5 bases; nucleotides not matched to a gene: 10. The length of the CDR3 is 14 residues. The CDR3 here is CARSGGPRTGELFF. CDR3 coding DNA: TGTGCCAGATCGGGGGGGCCGAGGACCGGGGAGCTGTTTTTT.

Points on this clone: The sample carries other DNA sequences with the same CDR3. The chain recombines TRBV6-5 with TRBJ2-7; D not certain. Germline assignment: CDR1 MNHEY and CDR2 SVGAGI. With 6 bases removed from V and 7 bases from J, the gap between germline ends came to 10 bases. The CDR3 runs to 11 residues. The CDR3 loop reads CASSSVGEQYF. In DNA form, the CDR3 reads TGTGCCAGCAGCTCGGTCGGGGAGCAGTACTTC.